This TCR beta chain was sequenced in a study of T cells in narcolepsy. The overall study: Donors had narcolepsy type 1 or type 2, or were healthy controls. Study conclusions and caveats: Comparing one patient's CSF and blood CD4+ clonotypes highlighted HCRT- and TRIB2-specific autoreactive clonotypes. Autoreactive clone sequences were missing from some blood memory CD4+ repertoires. Autoreactive clonotypes reportedly recurred in blood of same and different patients, not controls.

The trim removed 0 bases at V and 3 bases at J, leaving 4 bases unmatched. The CDR3 runs to 17 residues. Germline-derived CDR1 and CDR2 are LNHDA and SQIVND (reference sequence). Points on this clone: Its target is not known.

Produced via immunoSEQ multiplex PCR; TCRdb's table is partial and in-frame only. Of fewer than 40,000 clones in the sample, more than 65% are singletons; the top ten hold roughly 2.5%. The clonotype originates from a human donor in good health. The chain links TRBV19 to TRBJ2-6; 8 bases are shared with TRBD1. The specimen was memory (CD45RA-) CD4+ T cells from blood. CDR3 residues: CASSIDGQGYGANVLTF. CDR3 coding DNA: TGTGCCAGTAGTATAGACGGACAGGGATATGGGGCCAACGTCCTGACTTTC.